The 31 T cell receptor beta chains in this list originate from one sample, sequenced in a study of identical twins. TCRdb processed the 5' RACE reads anew with MiXCR; each CDR3 protein has one entry. Here the sample spans a few hundred thousand distinct CDR3 sequences, 8% to 11% being singletons. Material for sequencing was memory T cells sorted from blood. All receptors come from a man in his fifties or sixties in good health.

In its sample, this clonotype was seen a few times. CDR3 sequence: CASSYFGGQGGYTF. CDR3 coding DNA: TGTGCCAGCAGTTATTTTGGGGGACAGGGGGGCTACACCTTC. V gene TRBV6-5 combines with J gene TRBJ1-2; 10 bases match TRBD1. The trim removed 3 bases at V and 8 bases at J, leaving 6 bases unmatched. Per the germline V gene, CDR1 is MNHEY and CDR2 is SVGAGI. CDR3 size: 14 residues.

In this sample, this clonotype turned up many times. The rearrangement uses TRBV4-3 and TRBJ1-4, with 7 bases aligning to TRBD1. Germline-derived CDR1 and CDR2 are LGHNA and YSLEER. This CDR3 region has 15 residues. Trimming took 1 base from V and 5 from J; bases not matched to a gene: 4. CDR3 in DNA: TGCGCCAGCAGCCAAGCCTGGGGACAGAATGAAAAACTGTTTTTT. Translated: CASSQAWGQNEKLFF.

This chain connects TRBV4-2 to TRBJ2-1; D is perhaps TRBD1 or TRBD2 (5 bases each). CDR3 length: 17 amino acids. CDR1 and CDR2 (germline): LGHNA, YNFKEQ. The V and J ends lost 0 bases and 7 bases respectively, with 19 bases between them. Here the CDR3 DNA reads TGTGCCAGCAGCCAAGATCTTGGGTGGGGGTTGGGGAATGAGCAGTTCTTC. Its translation: CASSQDLGWGLGNEQFF.

This clonotype was detected a few times. The J gene is TRBJ1-5, the V gene TRBV20-1; 7 bases map to TRBD1. Looked up from germline, CDR1 is DFQATT and CDR2 is SNEGSKA (reference sequence). Trimming took 8 bases from V and 7 from J; bases not matched to a gene: 8. The CDR3 is made up of 12 amino acids. The CDR3 DNA reads as TGCAGTACCCAGGGGGGGGGGCAGCCCCAGCATTTT. This sequence encodes CSTQGGGQPQHF.

This clonotype was recorded many times. V usage is TRBV5-1 and J usage is TRBJ2-5, with D unclear. The CDR3 consists of 14 residues. The germline CDR1 and CDR2 sequences are SGHRS and YFSETQ. V shed 4 bases and J shed 4 bases, with 14 bases lying between them. CDR3 amino acids: CASSPDGWSETQYF. DNA of the CDR3: TGCGCCAGCAGCCCGGACGGGTGGTCAGAGACCCAGTACTTC.

This clonotype came up once. This sequence joins TRBV6-1 and TRBJ2-7; weak D call: TRBD2 (6 bases). The V and J ends lost 3 bases and 3 bases respectively, with 12 bases between them. This CDR3 has 14 amino acids. Germline-derived CDR1 and CDR2 are MNHNS and SASEGT. The CDR3 nucleotides read TGTGCCAGCAGTGACCCACGACTAGTCTACGAGCAGTACTTC. It translates to CASSDPRLVYEQYF.

This clonotype came up many times. This CDR3 reads CASSQERGTSGGYEQFF. The DNA of the CDR3 is TGCGCCAGCAGCCAAGAAAGGGGGACTAGCGGGGGCTATGAGCAGTTCTTC. The rearrangement joins TRBV4-3 to TRBJ2-1; 14 bases are shared with TRBD2. V lost 0 bases to trimming and J lost 8 bases; unmatched junction nucleotides: 6. The CDR3 spans 17 residues. Germline assignment: CDR1 LGHNA and CDR2 YSLEER.

At least ten counts were recorded for this clonotype. The chain recombines TRBV5-1 with TRBJ2-3, with D perhaps assigned TRBD1 or TRBD2 (6 bases each). V dropped 4 bases and J dropped 4 bases, with 19 bases sitting between them. Germline lookup yields CDR1 SGHRS and CDR2 YFSETQ. This CDR3 is 16 amino acids long. CDR3 loop: CASSPPSPGAADTQYF. The DNA for the CDR3 is TGCGCCAGCAGCCCTCCTAGTCCGGGGGCGGCAGATACGCAGTATTTT.

This clonotype was counted many times. The chain joins TRBV7-2 to TRBJ2-1, with 9 bases lining up with TRBD1. The germline V gene encodes CDR1 SGHTA and CDR2 FQGNSA. CDR3 length: 16 residues. V was clipped by 0 bases and J by 9 bases; unmatched bases: 9. The CDR3 region has the DNA TGTGCCAGCAGCTTAGCCCCGGGACAGGGTAATAGTGAGCAGTTCTTC. Translating it yields CASSLAPGQGNSEQFF.

This clonotype was detected ten times or more. The chain links TRBV6-2 or TRBV6-3 to TRBJ2-1; tentatively, D is TRBD1 (5 bases). Deletions cut 10 bases from V and 6 bases from J, with 16 bases between. CDR1 and CDR2 from the germline V gene are MNHEY and SVGEGT. This CDR3 contains 13 residues. The CDR3 bases are TGTGCCACATCAGGGCATACCCCCAATGAGCAGTTCTTC. Translating gives CATSGHTPNEQFF.

CDR3 nucleotide sequence: TGTGCCAGCAGTGCCCGGGGGAGCATGAACACTGAAGCTTTCTTT. This codes for CASSARGSMNTEAFF. J is TRBJ1-1 and V is TRBV6-2 or TRBV6-3; D is perhaps TRBD1 (5 bases). There are 15 residues in the CDR3. Germline CDR1 and CDR2: MNHEY and SVGEGT. V lost 5 bases and J lost 0, with 13 bases in between.

This clonotype was seen many times. This chain joins TRBV20-1 and TRBJ1-3; 8 bases agree with TRBD1. Trimming at V came to 1 base and at J to 3 bases, leaving 5 bases not matched to a gene. The germline V gene has CDR1 DFQATT and CDR2 SNEGSKA (reference sequence). CDR3 size: 15 residues. The CDR3 nucleotides are TGCAGTGCTAGAGCCTCCGGGACAGGTGGAAACACCATATATTTT. Translated, it gives CSARASGTGGNTIYF.

This clonotype was seen more than once but under ten times. V is TRBV12-3 or TRBV12-4 and J is TRBJ2-3; unclear D gene. Trimming removed 6 bases at V and 5 bases at J, with 6 bases between. CDR3 length equals 11 residues. In nucleotides, the CDR3 is TGTGCCAGCAGCCGGGTAGATACGCAGTATTTT. Translation: CASSRVDTQYF.

This clonotype was seen at least ten times. V gene TRBV24-1 combines with J gene TRBJ2-1, with TRBD1 as a possible D gene (6 bases). V was pared by 10 bases and J by 9 bases, with 18 bases between. The CDR3 runs 13 residues. Germline lookup yields CDR1 KGHDR and CDR2 SFDVKD. The CDR3 here is CATRGFKSFEQFF. The CDR3 region has the DNA TGTGCCACAAGGGGGTTCAAGAGTTTTGAGCAGTTCTTC.

This clonotype occurred a few times. The chain links TRBV29-1 to TRBJ2-1; D may correspond to TRBD1 or TRBD2 (6 bases each). The CDR3 spans 14 residues. Germline V gene lookup returns CDR1 SQVTM and CDR2 ANQGSEA. V was clipped by 6 bases and J by 6 bases, with 18 bases between them. The CDR3 region has the DNA TGCAGCGTGGGGGCGGGGATCGGGGCCAATGAGCAGTTCTTC. Amino acids: CSVGAGIGANEQFF.

This chain connects TRBV5-4 to TRBJ2-3; TRBD2 agrees at 8 bases. Germline lookup yields CDR1 SGHNT and CDR2 YYREEE (reference sequence). The CDR3 has 17 residues. V lost 4 bases, J lost 3 bases, and 13 bases stayed unmatched. CDR3 bases: TGTGCCAGCAGCAGCCTCGTACGGGGGGGCGGAACAGATACGCAGTATTTT. Translation gives CASSSLVRGGGTDTQYF.

To note about this clonotype: With a much larger clone just one base away, this may be a read error. The chain recombines TRBV20-1 with TRBJ1-2; a possible D gene is TRBD1 (5 bases). The CDR3 extends over 14 amino acids. Germline V lookup: CDR1 DFQATT, CDR2 SNEGSKA (reference sequence). The CDR3, as DNA: TGCAGTGCTACGAGGGGAGGAACTAACTATGGCTCCACCTTC. It specifies CSATRGGTNYGSTF.

This clonotype was detected many times. Relative to the germline gene, one junction end is altered; a read error may explain this. This chain connects TRBV7-7 to TRBJ2-1; D possibly corresponds to TRBD2 (5 bases). Germline-derived CDR1 and CDR2 are SSHAT and FNYEAQ (reference sequence). The CDR3 runs to 11 residues. CDR3 nucleotide sequence: TGTGCTAGCAGCTCCGGGGATGAGCAGTTCTTC. Its protein product is CASSSGDEQFF.

The CDR3 DNA sequence: TGTGCCAGCAGTCAGGACATGGGCGGCAATCAGCCCCAGCATTTT. This gives the protein CASSQDMGGNQPQHF. The rearrangement uses TRBV2 and TRBJ1-5, with a tentative D call TRBD1 (5 bases). V gave up 5 bases and J gave up 2 bases, with 13 bases separating them. The CDR3 loop spans 15 amino acids. The germline V gene has CDR1 SNHLY and CDR2 FYNNEI. Drawing the rest from reference TRBV2 and TRBJ1-5, the complete variable domain is EPEVTQTPSHQVTQMGQEVILRCVPISNHLYFYWYRQILGQKVEFLVSFYNNEISEKSEIFDDQFSVERPDGSNFTLKIRSTKLEDSAMYFCASSQDMGGNQPQHFGDGTRLSIL.

With respect to this clonotype: A much more abundant neighbour one base away suggests this may be a read error. The V gene is TRBV4-1, the J gene TRBJ2-2; D is unresolved. CDR1 and CDR2 (germline): MGHRA, YSYEKL. The CDR3 totals 14 residues. The V gene lost 6 bases and the J gene lost 6 bases, with 14 bases spanning the gap. As DNA, the CDR3 is TGCGCCAGCAGTATGGGCTTCGACGCCGGGGAGCTGTTTTTT. Its translation: CASSMGFDAGELFF.

This clonotype was recorded at least ten times. This rearrangement joins TRBV10-3 to TRBJ2-7; possibly TRBD2 for D (6 bases). V was cut by 11 bases and J by 6 bases, with 17 bases left in between. Germline CDR1 reads ENHRY; CDR2 reads SYGVKD. The CDR3 has 12 amino acids. The CDR3, as DNA: TGTGCCGCAATAGCGGCGGGCGGCGAGCAGTACTTC. Translation: CAAIAAGGEQYF.

The V call is TRBV7-7, the J call TRBJ2-5; no reliable D call. CDR1 is SSHAT, CDR2 FNYEAQ, per germline (reference sequence). V gave up 3 bases and J gave up 5 bases, with 10 bases separating them. This CDR3 region has 13 residues. CDR3 protein: CASSFTKGETQYF. The CDR3 DNA follows: TGTGCCAGCAGCTTTACGAAGGGCGAGACCCAGTACTTC.

This clonotype showed up many times. The chain links TRBV24-1 to TRBJ2-1; D is unresolved. The CDR3 runs 17 residues. Germline CDR1 reads KGHDR; CDR2 reads SFDVKD. The V and J ends lost 4 bases and 9 bases respectively, with 24 bases between them. The CDR3 spells CATSDSFRLNHGPEQFF. Written as DNA, the CDR3 is TGTGCCACCAGTGACTCCTTTCGTTTGAACCACGGGCCTGAGCAGTTCTTC.

This clonotype was seen more than once but under ten times. This chain links TRBV18 with TRBJ1-2, with D perhaps matching TRBD1 (5 bases). The germline V gene encodes CDR1 KGHSH and CDR2 LQKENI. The CDR3 spans 14 residues. V gave up 3 bases and J gave up 8 bases, with 16 bases separating them. CDR3 amino acids: CASSPLRGLEGYTF. CDR3 sequence (DNA): TGTGCCAGCTCACCCCTGCGGGGGTTAGAGGGCTACACCTTC.

In this sample, this clonotype turned up many times. The chain employs TRBV30 and TRBJ2-7, with D hard to call. Germline assignment: CDR1 GTSNPN and CDR2 SVGIG (reference sequence). The V end was cut by 1 base, the J end by 0 bases, with 7 bases between. The CDR3 sequence is 13 residues long. CDR3 loop: CAWSDSFSYEQYF. CDR3 sequence (DNA): TGTGCCTGGAGTGACTCCTTCTCCTACGAGCAGTACTTC.

The chain recombines TRBV6-1 with TRBJ1-1; D perhaps matches TRBD1 (6 bases). The CDR3 extends over 13 amino acids. V was pared by 7 bases and J by 5 bases, with 14 bases between. In germline, CDR1 is MNHNS, CDR2 SASEGT. DNA for the CDR3: TGTGCCAGCACTCAGGGGCGTCGTACTGAAGCTTTCTTT. Translating it yields CASTQGRRTEAFF.

The chain recombines TRBV30 with TRBJ1-4, with 7 positions matching TRBD1. The CDR3 runs to 12 residues. The germline V gene has CDR1 GTSNPN and CDR2 SVGIG (reference sequence). After removal of 2 bases from V and 14 bases from J, the junction contained 8 bases not matched to a gene. For the CDR3, the DNA is TGTGCCTGGAGTCAACCGGGACAGAGTCTGTTTTTT. This translates into CAWSQPGQSLFF.

This clonotype turned up a few times. The rearrangement links TRBV11-1 to TRBJ2-3; 7 bases map to TRBD2. The ends lost 5 bases at V and 2 bases at J; junction bases unmatched: 19. CDR1 and CDR2 (germline): SGHAT, FQDESV (reference sequence). CDR3 length equals 19 residues. The CDR3 DNA follows: TGTGCCAGCAGCCCCACACTAGCGCAGGACCGTCTAAACACAGATACGCAGTATTTT. It is translated as CASSPTLAQDRLNTDTQYF.

This clonotype turned up a few times. The V call is TRBV29-1, the J call TRBJ2-5; no clear D gene. The CDR3 is made up of 10 amino acids. The V end lost 7 bases, the J end lost 1 base, and 4 bases lay between the germline ends. Germline V gene sequence: CDR1 SQVTM, CDR2 ANQGSEA. DNA of the CDR3: TGCAGCGGACGCCAAGAGACCCAGTACTTC. This encodes CSGRQETQYF.

This sequence joins TRBV28 and TRBJ2-3; TRBD2 matches 10 bases. V was clipped by 5 bases and J by 5 bases; unmatched bases: 19. Germline-derived CDR1 and CDR2 are MDHEN and SYDVKM. The CDR3 runs to 19 residues. Here the CDR3 DNA reads TGTGCCAGCAGTAAAGAATACCCGATCGTAGCGGGGGGAGGAGATACGCAGTATTTT. It is translated as CASSKEYPIVAGGGDTQYF.

This clonotype was counted between two and nine times. This chain connects TRBV5-1 to TRBJ1-2; D is possibly TRBD1 (6 bases). CDR1 and CDR2 from the germline V gene are SGHRS and YFSETQ. V was cut by 5 bases and J by 1 base, with 9 bases left in between. CDR3 length equals 13 residues. The CDR3 sequence is CASRMDSNYGYTF. In DNA, the CDR3 is TGCGCCAGCAGGATGGACAGTAACTATGGCTACACCTTC. Full variable domain (rest looked up from reference TRBV5-1 and TRBJ1-2): KAGVTQTPRYLIKTRGQQVTLSCSPISGHRSVSWYQQTPGQGLQFLFEYFSETQRNKGNFPGRFSGRQFSNSRSEMNVSTLELGDSALYLCASRMDSNYGYTFGSGTRLTVV.